Each of the 14 T cell receptor beta chains below was sequenced from the same sample in a study of shared clonotypes between healthy human individuals. Sequencing used immunoSEQ multiplex PCR; TCRdb keeps in-frame clones, though not all of them. The sample has about 2 million clones; 85% to 95% are singletons. The naive CD8 subset, CD45RO-negative cells positively selected for CCR7, excluded terminally differentiated effector memory CD45RA+ cells. The source material was naive CD8+ T cells sorted from blood. All receptors derive from a man younger than 30 in good health.

V gene TRBV28 combines with J gene TRBJ1-1; D unresolved. Trimming took off 8 bases at V and 3 bases at J, with 7 bases between the two ends. Per germline, CDR1 MDHEN and CDR2 SYDVKM. The CDR3 length is 11 residues. CDR3 loop: CASWTYTEAFF. The CDR3 nucleotides are TGTGCCAGCTGGACGTACACTGAAGCTTTCTTT.

The J gene is TRBJ1-5, the V gene TRBV19; 11 nucleotides align to TRBD1. After removal of 5 bases from V and 4 bases from J, the junction contained 10 bases not matched to a gene. Germline lookup yields CDR1 LNHDA and CDR2 SQIVND (reference sequence). This CDR3 has 17 amino acids. The CDR3 DNA follows: TGTGCCAGTAGTCTAACGGTGGACAGGGGGCGGAATCAGCCCCAGCATTTT. It encodes CASSLTVDRGRNQPQHF.

The chain is built from TRBV6-5 and TRBJ2-3; the match to TRBD1 covers 7 bases. The V and J ends lost 5 bases and 1 base, in that order; junction bases with no gene match: 0. CDR1 MNHEY and CDR2 SVGAGI come from the germline V gene. The CDR3 has 13 amino acids. Here the CDR3 DNA reads TGTGCCAGCAGTCAGGGGGGCACAGATACGCAGTATTTT. Its translation is CASSQGGTDTQYF.

This rearrangement joins TRBV5-8 to TRBJ2-6; D is perhaps TRBD1 (5 bases). The CDR3 runs to 16 residues. Deletions cut 3 bases from V and 2 bases from J, with 12 bases between. In germline, CDR1 is SGHTS, CDR2 YDEGEE. The CDR3 here is CASSSRVSTGANVLTF. For the CDR3, the DNA is TGTGCCAGCAGCTCCAGGGTATCAACTGGGGCCAACGTCCTGACTTTC.

The chain couples TRBV10-2 to TRBJ1-6; D gene ambiguous. The V end lost 6 bases, the J end lost 5 bases, and 11 bases lay between the germline ends. CDR3 size: 14 residues. The germline V gene has CDR1 WSHSY and CDR2 SAAADI. The CDR3 spells CASRLGTDNSPLHF. The CDR3 nucleotides are TGCGCCAGCAGGTTGGGCACAGATAATTCACCCCTCCACTTT.

This sequence joins TRBV7-8 and TRBJ1-2; 8 bases are a match to TRBD1. The CDR3 totals 12 residues. Germline loops: CDR1 SGHVS, CDR2 FQNEAQ. After removal of 5 bases from V and 8 bases from J, the junction contained 4 bases not matched to a gene. CDR3 nucleotide sequence: TGTGCCAGCAGCCTGACAGGGGCGGGCTACACCTTC. Translating gives CASSLTGAGYTF. The whole variable domain, filled in from reference TRBV7-8 and TRBJ1-2, reads GAGVSQSPRYKVAKRGQDVALRCDPISGHVSLFWYQQALGQGPEFLTYFQNEAQLDKSGLPSDRFFAERPEGSVSTLKIQRTQQEDSAVYLCASSLTGAGYTFGSGTRLTVV.

V is TRBV18 and J is TRBJ2-7; 10 bases agree with TRBD2. Germline V gives CDR1 KGHSH, CDR2 LQKENI. The ends lost 8 bases at V and 3 bases at J; junction bases unmatched: 10. The CDR3 loop spans 15 amino acids. CDR3 in DNA: TGTGCCAGCACGGCATTTGGGACTAGCGACTACGAGCAGTACTTC. This codes for CASTAFGTSDYEQYF.

This chain links TRBV19 with TRBJ1-2, with a possible D match to TRBD1 (5 bases). There are 16 residues in the CDR3. From germline, CDR1 is LNHDA and CDR2 SQIVND (reference sequence). Trimming removed 5 bases at V and 3 bases at J, with 19 bases between. The CDR3 DNA reads TGTGCCAGTAGTCCCCCGCGGGGGGGAACTGACTATGGCTACACCTTC. As protein: CASSPPRGGTDYGYTF.

CDR3 coding DNA: TGTGCCAGCAGCTTGAGCGGAGACAATGAGCAGTTCTTC. It translates to CASSLSGDNEQFF. The gene calls are TRBV7-6 and TRBJ2-1, with D possibly being TRBD2 (5 bases). The V and J ends lost 3 bases and 5 bases respectively, with 8 bases between them. This CDR3 is 13 amino acids long. Germline-derived CDR1 and CDR2 are SGHVS and FNYEAQ.

This chain joins TRBV13 and TRBJ2-7; D possibly corresponds to TRBD1 (5 bases). Germline loops: CDR1 PRHDT, CDR2 FYEKMQ (reference sequence). The CDR3 extends over 16 amino acids. Trimming stripped 6 bases from V and 5 bases from J, with 23 bases between. The CDR3 sequence: CASSYVRGGRANEQYF. In nucleotides, the CDR3 is TGTGCCAGCAGTTACGTCCGAGGTGGCAGGGCCAACGAGCAGTACTTC.

The chain employs TRBV6-6 and TRBJ1-1, with D possibly matching TRBD1 (5 bases). V lost 1 base and J 8 bases, leaving 14 bases between the germline ends. The CDR3 contains 14 residues. The germline gives CDR1 MNHNY, CDR2 SVGAGI (reference sequence). CDR3 in amino acids: CASSYLGQAHEAFF. Here the CDR3 DNA reads TGTGCCAGCAGTTACTTGGGGCAGGCGCACGAAGCTTTCTTT.

The chain recombines TRBV15 with TRBJ2-1, with 12 bases fitting TRBD2. The CDR3 contains 18 residues. Germline trimming cut 5 bases from V and 2 bases from J; bases unmatched to any gene: 10. Per germline, CDR1 LNHNV and CDR2 YYDKDF (reference sequence). The CDR3 DNA reads TGTGCCACCAGCTCCCTAGCGGGGGGGCAGCTCGCCTACAATGAGCAGTTCTTC. Amino acids: CATSSLAGGQLAYNEQFF.

The V call is TRBV27, the J call TRBJ2-1; TRBD2 matches 7 bases. The CDR3 spans 18 residues. V trimming: 4 bases; J trimming: 0 bases; junction bases outside the gene matches: 12. Germline CDR1 is MNHEY and CDR2 is SMNVEV (reference sequence). This CDR3 is CASSSISGEGLSYNEQFF. In DNA, the CDR3 is TGTGCCAGCAGTTCCATTTCCGGGGAGGGCCTCTCCTACAATGAGCAGTTCTTC.

As for this clone: This same CDR3 is encoded by further DNA sequences in the sample. The chain links TRBV11-2 to TRBJ2-7; D is ambiguous. This CDR3 comprises 12 residues. Germline loops: CDR1 SGHAT, CDR2 FQNNGV. The ends were cut back, 4 bases at V and 0 bases at J, with 4 bases in the middle. The CDR3 coding sequence is TGTGCCAGCAGCTCCCCCTCCTACGAGCAGTACTTC. Protein sequence: CASSSPSYEQYF.